These 26 T cell receptor beta chains were sequenced from one sample in a study of OX40 agonist ivuxolimab in advanced cancers. Data came from immunoSEQ multiplex PCR; TCRdb stores just in-frame clones and leaves some out. The sample lists roughly 70,000 clones; about 90% were seen once. The source was CD4+ or CD8+ T cells sorted from blood, collected in a trial of the OX40 agonist ivuxolimab. Receptor source: an adult with an advanced solid tumor such as melanoma, head and neck, liver or kidney cancer.

The V gene is TRBV28, the J gene TRBJ2-3; D may be TRBD1 (6 bases). CDR3 size: 12 residues. Germline CDR1 and CDR2: MDHEN and SYDVKM. The V end was cut by 11 bases, the J end by 4 bases, with 13 bases between. The CDR3 is CAEGDRADTQYF. The CDR3 nucleotides are TGTGCCGAGGGGGATCGGGCAGATACGCAGTATTTT. The entire variable domain, with the rest obtained from reference TRBV28 and TRBJ2-3, is as follows: DVKVTQSSRYLVKRTGEKVFLECVQDMDHENMFWYRQDPGLGLRLIYFSYDVKMKEKGDIPEGYSVSREKKERFSLILESASTNQTSMYLCAEGDRADTQYFGPGTRLTVL.

This chain connects TRBV11-3 to TRBJ2-3; D is undetermined. V was pared by 1 base and J by 6 bases, with 8 bases between. The CDR3 is made up of 13 amino acids. Germline values: CDR1 SGHNT, CDR2 YENEEA. CDR3 region: CASSLVQTDTQYF. Written as DNA, the CDR3 is TGTGCCAGCAGCTTAGTTCAAACGGATACGCAGTATTTT.

V usage is TRBV25-1 and J usage is TRBJ1-1, with unresolved D. In germline, CDR1 is MGHDK, CDR2 SYGVNS. The CDR3 sequence is 15 residues long. Trimming took off 3 bases at V and 4 bases at J, with 15 bases between the two ends. This CDR3 reads CASSDPQEDGTEAFF. DNA of the CDR3: TGTGCCAGCAGTGATCCTCAGGAGGATGGCACTGAAGCTTTCTTT.

The DNA for the CDR3 is TGCGCCAGCAGCCAACCTATTATTAATGAAAAACTGTTTTTT. The encoded protein is CASSQPIINEKLFF. The rearrangement uses TRBV4-1 and TRBJ1-4; no clear D. The CDR3 consists of 14 residues. V lost 2 bases, J lost 4 bases, and 8 bases lay in between. CDR1 and CDR2 from the germline V gene are MGHRA and YSYEKL.

The J gene is TRBJ2-7, the V gene TRBV6-6, with D hard to call. This CDR3 comprises 12 residues. CDR1 and CDR2 from the germline V gene are MNHNY and SVGAGI (reference sequence). Trimming pared 0 bases from V and 6 bases from J, leaving 6 bases between. DNA for the CDR3: TGTGCCAGCAGTTACTCCGAAGGCGAGCAGTACTTC. Protein sequence: CASSYSEGEQYF.

The V call is TRBV9, the J call TRBJ2-7; D might be TRBD1 or TRBD2, each matching 6 bases. CDR1 is SGDLS and CDR2 is YYNGEE in the germline V gene. V lost 3 bases and J lost 2, with 15 bases in between. The CDR3 runs to 15 residues. CDR3 in amino acids: CASSAGDRGPYEQYF. For the CDR3, the DNA is TGTGCCAGCAGCGCGGGCGATCGGGGGCCCTACGAGCAGTACTTC.

The rearrangement links TRBV5-6 to TRBJ1-4; a possible D gene is TRBD1 (5 bases). In germline, CDR1 is SGHDT, CDR2 YYEEEE. V lost 2 bases, J lost 8 bases, and 13 bases lay in between. This CDR3 has 14 amino acids. For the CDR3, the DNA is TGTGCCAGCAGCTTCGGGGCCGCAAGGGAAAAACTGTTTTTT. Protein: CASSFGAAREKLFF.

J is TRBJ1-1 and V is TRBV6-1, with a weak D call TRBD1 (5 bases). V was cut by 7 bases and J by 5 bases, with 8 bases left in between. Germline V gene data show CDR1 as MNHNS and CDR2 as SASEGT. The CDR3 is 11 amino acids. The CDR3 nucleotides are TGTGCCAGCAACCGACAGACTGAAGCTTTCTTT. Translated, it gives CASNRQTEAFF.

The chain couples TRBV5-6 to TRBJ1-1, with D perhaps TRBD1 (5 bases). V was pared by 3 bases and J by 3 bases, with 12 bases between. Per the germline V gene, CDR1 is SGHDT and CDR2 is YYEEEE. The CDR3 has 14 residues. CDR3 amino acids: CASSSTGRDTEAFF. DNA for the CDR3: TGTGCCAGCAGCTCCACAGGTAGGGACACTGAAGCTTTCTTT.

The chain uses TRBV19 and TRBJ1-1; no firm D call. The germline gives CDR1 LNHDA, CDR2 SQIVND (reference sequence). The CDR3 totals 15 residues. The V gene lost 1 base and the J gene lost 0 bases, with 9 bases spanning the gap. CDR3 loop: CASSIGGTLNTEAFF. The CDR3 DNA reads TGTGCCAGTAGTATAGGCGGCACCCTGAACACTGAAGCTTTCTTT.

The J gene is TRBJ1-4, the V gene TRBV2; 7 bases fit TRBD1. CDR3 length: 16 amino acids. Germline trimming cut 5 bases from V and 1 base from J; bases unmatched to any gene: 7. Germline loops: CDR1 SNHLY, CDR2 FYNNEI. In nucleotides, the CDR3 is TGTGCCAGCAGTCGGGACAGCGGTAAAACTAATGAAAAACTGTTTTTT. Amino acid sequence: CASSRDSGKTNEKLFF.

The rearrangement uses TRBV9 and TRBJ2-5; D ambiguous. This CDR3 is built from 14 residues. Germline V lookup: CDR1 SGDLS, CDR2 YYNGEE. Trimming took off 1 base at V and 2 bases at J, with 9 bases between the two ends. This CDR3 is CASSVRPSQETQYF. The CDR3 DNA reads TGTGCCAGCAGCGTACGGCCCAGTCAAGAGACCCAGTACTTC.

The gene calls are TRBV19 and TRBJ1-5; perhaps TRBD1 as D (5 bases). V was trimmed by 4 bases and J by 5 bases, leaving 15 bases between them. Germline assignment: CDR1 LNHDA and CDR2 SQIVND (reference sequence). The CDR3 sequence is 15 residues long. The CDR3 coding sequence is TGTGCCAGTAGTACTCCTTCGTGGGGGGATCAGCCCCAGCATTTT. Residues: CASSTPSWGDQPQHF.

The chain combines TRBV18 with TRBJ2-1, with 7 bases matching TRBD2. V lost 3 bases to trimming and J lost 7 bases; unmatched junction nucleotides: 6. This CDR3 has 14 amino acids. Germline V CDR1 and CDR2: KGHSH, LQKENI. The CDR3 DNA reads TGTGCCAGCTCACCTCAAGGCGGGAGAAATGAGCAGTTCTTC. This encodes CASSPQGGRNEQFF.

V is TRBV7-2 and J is TRBJ1-1; possible D gene TRBD1, 6 bases. The CDR3 totals 15 residues. V shed 5 bases and J shed 8 bases, with 21 bases lying between them. From germline, CDR1 is SGHTA and CDR2 FQGNSA. CDR3 in amino acids: CASSPPPGALKEAFF. In nucleotides, the CDR3 is TGTGCCAGCAGCCCCCCCCCGGGGGCCCTAAAGGAAGCTTTCTTT.

The chain combines TRBV7-9 with TRBJ1-4, with D uncertain. The length of the CDR3 is 16 residues. Trimming took off 7 bases at V and 4 bases at J, with 19 bases between the two ends. CDR1 is SEHNR, CDR2 FQNEAQ, per germline (reference sequence). CDR3 protein: CASNQAGLGGNEKLFF. For the CDR3, the DNA is TGTGCCAGCAACCAGGCTGGGCTGGGCGGTAATGAAAAACTGTTTTTT.

V and J are TRBV5-1 and TRBJ1-1, with D uncertain. In germline, CDR1 is SGHRS, CDR2 YFSETQ. The CDR3 extends over 13 amino acids. V lost 5 bases, J lost 1 base, and 9 bases lay in between. CDR3: CASRSTGNTEAFF. In nucleotides, the CDR3 is TGCGCCAGCAGATCGACGGGGAACACTGAAGCTTTCTTT.

This rearrangement joins TRBV18 to TRBJ2-1; D is unresolved. The germline CDR1 and CDR2 sequences are KGHSH and LQKENI. Trimming pared 1 base from V and 7 bases from J, leaving 11 bases between. CDR3 size: 14 residues. The CDR3 reads CASSPLGRLNEQFF. As DNA, the CDR3 is TGTGCCAGCTCACCACTGGGCAGACTTAATGAGCAGTTCTTC. Full variable domain (missing parts from reference TRBV18 and TRBJ2-1): NAGVMQNPRHLVRRRGQEARLRCSPMKGHSHVYWYRQLPEEGLKFMVYLQKENIIDESGMPKERFSAEFPKEGPSILRIQQVVRGDSAAYFCASSPLGRLNEQFFGPGTRLTVL.

The V and J genes are TRBV2 and TRBJ2-2, with TRBD2 identical over 9 bases. Germline trimming cut 4 bases from V and 0 bases from J; bases unmatched to any gene: 9. This CDR3 contains 18 residues. CDR1 and CDR2 from the germline V gene are SNHLY and FYNNEI. The CDR3, as DNA: TGTGCCAGCAGTGTTAGCGGGAGCGCTTCTCCGAACACCGGGGAGCTGTTTTTT. This sequence encodes CASSVSGSASPNTGELFF. Using reference TRBV2 and TRBJ2-2 for the parts outside the CDR3, the full variable domain is EPEVTQTPSHQVTQMGQEVILRCVPISNHLYFYWYRQILGQKVEFLVSFYNNEISEKSEIFDDQFSVERPDGSNFTLKIRSTKLEDSAMYFCASSVSGSASPNTGELFFGEGSRLTVL.

V usage is TRBV6-5 and J usage is TRBJ1-1; unclear D gene. Germline values: CDR1 MNHEY, CDR2 SVGAGI. The CDR3 consists of 14 residues. Trimming cost V 6 bases and J 4 bases, with 15 bases left between them. The CDR3 bases are TGTGCCAGCAGGGATCGACAATCAGCCACTGAAGCTTTCTTT. Its protein product is CASRDRQSATEAFF.

V gene TRBV28 combines with J gene TRBJ2-1; unclear D gene. CDR3 length: 13 residues. V was shortened by 10 bases and J by 8 bases, with 18 bases between the two germline ends. CDR1 is MDHEN and CDR2 is SYDVKM in the germline V gene. CDR3 residues: CATKRGGVDEQFF. In DNA form, the CDR3 reads TGTGCCACCAAAAGAGGCGGCGTCGATGAGCAGTTCTTC.

This chain uses TRBV19 with TRBJ1-2, with TRBD1 matching 10 bases. The V gene's germline CDR1 is LNHDA and CDR2 SQIVND (reference sequence). Trimming removed 9 bases from V and 8 bases from J; junction bases left unmatched: 15. The CDR3 extends over 15 amino acids. CDR3 in DNA: TGTGCCAGCTGCCCTCGGGACAGGGGTTTGAGAGGCTACACCTTC. Translation: CASCPRDRGLRGYTF.

The chain combines TRBV19 with TRBJ2-1, with D possibly being TRBD2 (5 bases). The ends were cut back, 6 bases at V and 0 bases at J, with 18 bases in the middle. Germline loops: CDR1 LNHDA, CDR2 SQIVND (reference sequence). CDR3 length: 17 residues. The CDR3 here is CASSSATGISSYNEQFF. The CDR3 nucleotides read TGTGCCAGTAGCTCAGCTACCGGGATTAGCTCCTACAATGAGCAGTTCTTC.

J is TRBJ2-2 and V is TRBV5-1, with TRBD1 as a possible D gene (6 bases). Per the germline V gene, CDR1 is SGHRS and CDR2 is YFSETQ. This CDR3 has 14 amino acids. The germline V and J ends were trimmed by 4 bases and 7 bases, with 14 bases remaining between them. The CDR3, as DNA: TGCGCCAGCAGCCTGACAGGTTTTGGCGGGGAGCTGTTTTTT. Translating it yields CASSLTGFGGELFF.

The chain joins TRBV6-6 to TRBJ1-2; 7 bases agree with TRBD1. This CDR3 region has 15 residues. The germline V gene has CDR1 MNHNY and CDR2 SVGAGI (reference sequence). V gave up 6 bases and J gave up 8 bases; unmatched junction bases: 15. The CDR3 protein is CASSPRGTDSVGYTF. The CDR3 nucleotides are TGTGCCAGCAGCCCCAGGGGGACGGACTCAGTGGGCTACACCTTC.

The chain joins TRBV12-5 to TRBJ2-2; D ambiguous. The germline V gene has CDR1 LGHNT and CDR2 FRNRAP. The CDR3 totals 14 residues. The V gene lost 5 bases and the J gene lost 8 bases, with 15 bases spanning the gap. The CDR3 spells CASGVSSGSGELFF. The CDR3 DNA is TGTGCTAGTGGTGTCTCGTCGGGCTCTGGGGAGCTGTTTTTT.